The 3 T cell receptor beta chains listed next were all sequenced from one sample in a study of blood T cell repertoires in COVID-19. TCRdb keeps only in-frame clones here, not all; method: immunoSEQ multiplex PCR. The data hold tens of thousands of clones, with around 80% observed a single time. The sample comprised peripheral blood. The receptors stem from a human donor in a cohort sampled during active COVID-19.

The chain has TRBV5-1 and TRBJ2-5, with D maybe TRBD2 (5 bases). CDR1 SGHRS and CDR2 YFSETQ come from the germline V gene. The length of the CDR3 is 17 residues. V was shortened by 3 bases and J by 4 bases, with 22 bases between the two germline ends. The CDR3 protein is CASSYDTGNTPLETQYF. Written as DNA, the CDR3 is TGCGCCAGCAGCTATGACACCGGGAACACTCCCTTAGAGACCCAGTACTTC.

The V and J genes are TRBV19 and TRBJ2-3, with 12 bases identical to TRBD2. The CDR3 extends over 14 amino acids. V trimming: 9 bases; J trimming: 7 bases; junction bases outside the gene matches: 8. Germline CDR1 LNHDA, CDR2 SQIVND (reference sequence). This chain's CDR3 is CASQTSGGSYTQYF. CDR3 DNA sequence: TGTGCCAGCCAAACTAGCGGGGGGTCATATACGCAGTATTTT.

The chain employs TRBV5-1 and TRBJ2-3; 11 nucleotides line up with TRBD2. Trimming at V came to 7 bases and at J to 3 bases, leaving 7 bases not matched to a gene. Looked up from germline, CDR1 is SGHRS and CDR2 is YFSETQ. The CDR3 runs to 15 residues. This chain's CDR3 is CASQNSGGATDTQYF. The CDR3 region has the DNA TGCGCCAGCCAAAATAGCGGGGGGGCGACAGATACGCAGTATTTT. The entire variable domain, with the rest obtained from reference TRBV5-1 and TRBJ2-3, is as follows: KAGVTQTPRYLIKTRGQQVTLSCSPISGHRSVSWYQQTPGQGLQFLFEYFSETQRNKGNFPGRFSGRQFSNSRSEMNVSTLELGDSALYLCASQNSGGATDTQYFGPGTRLTVL.